The T cell receptor beta chain under discussion was sequenced for a study of regulatory T cells in long-lasting Graves disease. The CDR3 runs to 14 residues. Losses at the gene ends were 3 bases for V and 3 bases for J; bases not matched to a gene: 6. The germline V gene encodes CDR1 GTSNPN and CDR2 SVGIG (reference sequence). This clonotype was seen a single time. Antigen unknown. General study findings and limits: The study found persistent patients shared more public clonotypes (roughly 2,500) than new patients (about 880). Less diverse TCR repertoires were seen in persistent Graves' patients than in newly diagnosed ones.

iRepertoire HTBI primers and Arm-PCR of CDR3 regions built TCR beta libraries. TCRdb called the multiplex PCR reads again in MiXCR, with one record for every CDR3 protein. The table lists about 470,000 distinct CDR3 sequences, under 25% of them singletons. Documented time point: persistent/refractory GD, antithyroid drugs over 5 years with positive TRAb. Following extraction of RNA from PBMCs, that RNA was used to make the TCR library. The authors diagnosed Graves' disease using American Thyroid Association guidelines. The J gene is TRBJ2-7, the V gene TRBV30, with TRBD2 matching over 9 bases. The source was peripheral blood mononuclear cells (PBMCs), collected when the disease was refractory, from a patient treated with antithyroid drugs. The TCR sequence derives from a female donor with Graves disease. The CDR3 nucleotides are TGTGCCTGGAGCTTTAGCGGGAGTAACTACGAGCAGTACTTC. This gives the protein CAWSFSGSNYEQYF.